The 7 T cell receptor beta chains below were found in one sample sequenced in a study of neurological immune-mediated disorders. TCRdb re-called the 5' RACE reads with MiXCR, one entry per CDR3 protein. The data contain 50,000 or so distinct CDR3 sequences, approximately 10% of them seen just once; the ten biggest clones take up around 20%. Sequencing used PBMCs. These receptors were taken from a woman aged 40 to 49 with HTLV-1-associated myelopathy (HAM/TSP).

A remark on this clonotype: Its ends do not fully match the called genes, so a read error is possible. The chain uses TRBV5-5 and TRBJ2-7; D is undetermined. The CDR3 is 15 amino acids. The germline gives CDR1 SGHKS, CDR2 YYEKEE (reference sequence). DNA of the CDR3: TGTGTCAGCAGCTTGATCCCAGAGCGTGTCCACGAGCAGTACTTC. Encoded protein: CVSSLIPERVHEQYF.

This clonotype is a singleton in its sample. The genes are TRBV20-1 and TRBJ2-1, with TRBD2 identical over 9 bases. J was trimmed by 7 bases and V by 3 bases; bases with no gene match: 10. CDR3 length equals 15 residues. Germline CDR1 DFQATT, CDR2 SNEGSKA (reference sequence). CDR3 in amino acids: CSASLGSSGINEQFF. As DNA, the CDR3 is TGCAGTGCTAGTCTTGGGTCTAGCGGGATAAATGAGCAGTTCTTC.

This clonotype was recorded many times. V is TRBV5-1 and J is TRBJ1-2; the D is unclear. Germline CDR1 reads SGHRS; CDR2 reads YFSETQ. The CDR3 is 16 residues long. V dropped 4 bases and J dropped 1 base, with 17 bases sitting between them. DNA of the CDR3: TGCGCCAGCAGCCTGCGGCCTAACTCCTTTAACTATGGCTACACCTTC. Protein sequence: CASSLRPNSFNYGYTF.

This clonotype has ten or more counts. This sequence joins TRBV5-1 and TRBJ2-5, with 7 bases aligning to TRBD2. The length of the CDR3 is 17 residues. The germline gives CDR1 SGHRS, CDR2 YFSETQ. Trimming at V came to 4 bases and at J to 6 bases, leaving 18 bases not matched to a gene. CDR3 in amino acids: CASSPHRDYSLGKTQYF. The CDR3 DNA reads as TGCGCCAGCAGCCCACACCGGGACTACTCCCTCGGGAAGACCCAGTACTTC.

This clonotype was detected many times. This CDR3 is CASSLVAGDLYNEQFF. In DNA form, the CDR3 reads TGCGCCAGCAGCTTGGTAGCGGGGGACCTCTACAATGAGCAGTTCTTC. This chain connects TRBV5-1 to TRBJ2-1; TRBD2 aligns across 9 bases. The CDR3 totals 16 residues. Germline-derived CDR1 and CDR2 are SGHRS and YFSETQ. V was clipped by 0 bases and J by 3 bases; unmatched bases: 4.

This clonotype was found many times. The chain has TRBV3-1 and TRBJ1-2; TRBD1 agrees at 8 bases. V was clipped by 4 bases and J by 6 bases; unmatched bases: 7. Germline CDR1 reads LGHDT; CDR2 reads YNNKEL (reference sequence). The CDR3 is 14 residues long. This CDR3 is CASSLRRTGNGYTF. CDR3 nucleotide sequence: TGTGCCAGCAGCCTAAGGAGGACAGGGAATGGCTACACCTTC.

This clonotype was observed many times. The gene calls are TRBV12-3 or TRBV12-4 and TRBJ2-1; D gene unclear. Between the trimmed V and J ends, which lost 5 bases and 0 bases, there was a span of 11 bases. This CDR3 comprises 15 residues. CDR3 bases: TGTGCCAGCAGTCCCGGGTTTAGCTCCTACAATGAGCAGTTCTTC. Its protein is CASSPGFSSYNEQFF.